Reported below is one T cell receptor beta chain. The CDR3 contains 15 residues. Trimming at V came to 6 bases and at J to 7 bases, leaving 7 bases not matched to a gene. CDR1 SGHTA and CDR2 FQGNSA come from the germline V gene. In the source study's methods: Cell counts per sample came from amplifying reference gene primers. Produced via immunoSEQ multiplex PCR; TCRdb's table is partial and in-frame only. From that table come the V and J calls and clone size; the DNA was used to work out D and trimming. The sample has over 450,000 clones; roughly 89% are singletons. The data stem from a study of blood T cell repertoires in COVID-19. Study-level information: Specimens from acute and convalescent COVID-19 originated in the United States, Italy and Spain. Sources were T cells, B-cell-depleted T cells, or PBMCs; the material itself was cDNA or gDNA.

Patients of the Seattle cohort, enrolled during active infection, were followed longitudinally. The chain combines TRBV7-2 with TRBJ1-6, with TRBD1 identical over 9 bases. This receptor was obtained from a man aged 18 to 35 with COVID-19, enrolled during active disease. Sequences were obtained from peripheral blood. The CDR3 bases are TGTGCCAGCAGACTACAGGGGGCGCAGAATTCACCCCTCCACTTT. Translation gives CASRLQGAQNSPLHF. Full variable domain (missing parts from reference TRBV7-2 and TRBJ1-6): GAGVSQSPSNKVTEKGKDVELRCDPISGHTALYWYRQSLGQGLEFLIYFQGNSAPDKSGLPSDRFSAERTGGSVSTLTIQRTQQEDSAVYLCASRLQGAQNSPLHFGNGTRLTVT.